This passage covers 17 T cell receptor beta chains from one sample sequenced in a study of blood T cells in healthy people across ages. Sample-barcoded 5' priming and a J-beta primer mix drove a second PCR of roughly 7 to 11 cycles. TCRdb passed the 5' RACE reads through MiXCR, listing each CDR3 protein once. The data contain some 1.5 million distinct CDR3 sequences, 28% of them seen just once; the ten biggest clones take up roughly 8%. Sequencing was performed on blood. Every receptor here comes from a woman younger than 45 in good health.

This clonotype has more than one count but fewer than ten. This sequence joins TRBV28 and TRBJ2-7; 10 bases line up with TRBD1. The junction had 9 bases not matched to a gene; V was cut back by 4 bases and J by 3 bases. The CDR3 totals 16 residues. Germline V CDR1 and CDR2: MDHEN, SYDVKM. CDR3 residues: CASSSYRDRGFYEQYF. CDR3 DNA sequence: TGTGCCAGCAGTTCCTACCGGGACAGGGGATTCTACGAGCAGTACTTC.

This clonotype was found many times. V and J are TRBV29-1 and TRBJ2-7, with 9 bases identical to TRBD1. This CDR3 region has 15 residues. Trimming cost V 3 bases and J 0 bases; bases outside gene matches: 6. Germline assignment: CDR1 SQVTM and CDR2 ANQGSEA. The CDR3 bases are TGCAGCGTTGACAACAGGGGGCTCAACTCCTACGAGCAGTACTTC. The encoded protein is CSVDNRGLNSYEQYF.

In this sample, this clonotype turned up many times. The V call is TRBV20-1, the J call TRBJ2-4; 7 bases are shared with TRBD1. Germline V gene sequence: CDR1 DFQATT, CDR2 SNEGSKA (reference sequence). Unmatched junction bases numbered 4, after V lost 8 bases and J lost 0 bases. CDR3 length: 13 residues. The CDR3 nucleotides are TGCAGTACAGGGGTTCTAGCCAAAAACATTCAGTACTTC. Translating it yields CSTGVLAKNIQYF.

This clonotype was observed at least ten times. V is TRBV7-2 and J is TRBJ2-5; D may be TRBD1 (6 bases). Germline V gene sequence: CDR1 SGHTA, CDR2 FQGNSA. Trimming took 1 base from V and 5 from J, leaving 14 bases between them. The CDR3 runs to 15 residues. CDR3 sequence reads: CASSLGVQGEETQYF. The CDR3 coding sequence is TGTGCCAGCAGCTTAGGGGTACAGGGAGAGGAGACCCAGTACTTC.

The chain recombines TRBV3-1 with TRBJ2-1, with 14 bases matching TRBD2. The CDR3 covers 17 residues. V lost 1 base, J lost 6 bases, and 5 bases stayed unmatched. Germline V gene sequence: CDR1 LGHDT, CDR2 YNNKEL (reference sequence). DNA of the CDR3: TGTGCCAGCAGCCAAGTACAGGGGACTAGCGGGGGCAATGAGCAGTTCTTC. Its translation is CASSQVQGTSGGNEQFF.

A remark on this clonotype: The junction departs from the called germline gene at one end, perhaps through a read error. The chain recombines TRBV7-9 with TRBJ1-2, with 10 bases fitting TRBD1. The CDR3 runs 15 residues. Germline lookup yields CDR1 SEHNR and CDR2 FQNEAQ (reference sequence). The CDR3 nucleotides are TGTGTCAGCAGCTCAACGGGACAGGGGATCTATGGCTACACCTTC. This codes for CVSSSTGQGIYGYTF.

The chain is built from TRBV28 and TRBJ2-1, with 7 bases matching TRBD2. The DNA end is more similar to TRBJ2-7, so the J call may be wrong. Germline CDR1 MDHEN, CDR2 SYDVKM. This CDR3 is built from 13 residues. The CDR3 DNA sequence: TGTGCCAGCGGAGCGGGGCCTTACAATGAGCAGTACTTC. It yields the protein CASGAGPYNEQYF.

This clonotype was detected a few times. The chain links TRBV12-3 or TRBV12-4 to TRBJ1-3; TRBD1 is a possible D gene (5 bases). The CDR3 spans 14 residues. With 6 bases removed from V and 4 bases from J, the gap between germline ends came to 13 bases. The CDR3 sequence is CASRGTMTGNTIYF. Here the CDR3 DNA reads TGTGCCAGCAGGGGGACTATGACGGGAAACACCATATATTTT.

V is TRBV7-6 and J is TRBJ2-7; D might be TRBD2 (5 bases). Trimming stripped 5 bases from V and 12 bases from J, with 14 bases between. CDR1 is SGHVS, CDR2 FNYEAQ, per germline. This CDR3 is built from 11 residues. CDR3 DNA sequence: TGTGCCAGCAGCGACCGGACGGGGTGGTACTTC. Protein sequence: CASSDRTGWYF.

As concerns this clonotype: A much larger clone sits a single nucleotide away, making a read error possible. CDR3 sequence: CAGNLGLAGEEQYF. The CDR3 DNA sequence: TGTGCCGGCAACCTGGGACTAGCGGGGGAAGAGCAGTACTTC. V and J are TRBV7-2 and TRBJ2-5, with TRBD2 identical over 14 bases. After removal of 11 bases from V and 11 bases from J, the junction contained 13 bases not matched to a gene. Per the germline V gene, CDR1 is SGHTA and CDR2 is FQGNSA. The CDR3 covers 14 residues.

Here the CDR3 DNA reads TGTGCCAGCAGTGCAGGGTATTACACTGAAGCTTTCTTT. Residues: CASSAGYYTEAFF. The rearrangement joins TRBV25-1 to TRBJ1-1; weak D call: TRBD1 (5 bases). V was cut by 4 bases and J by 3 bases, with 9 bases left in between. The CDR3 loop spans 13 amino acids. CDR1 and CDR2 from the germline V gene are MGHDK and SYGVNS. The entire variable domain, with the rest obtained from reference TRBV25-1 and TRBJ1-1, is as follows: EADIYQTPRYLVIGTGKKITLECSQTMGHDKMYWYQQDPGMELHLIHYSYGVNSTEKGDLSSESTVSRIRTEHFPLTLESARPSHTSQYLCASSAGYYTEAFFGQGTRLTVV.

This clonotype came up a few times. The chain uses TRBV12-3 or TRBV12-4 and TRBJ2-3; 9 bases are a match to TRBD2. CDR3 length: 19 residues. After removal of 1 base from V and 2 bases from J, the junction contained 13 bases not matched to a gene. The CDR3 nucleotides read TGTGCCAGCAGTTTAGGACGAGGAAGGGGACTAGCAGACACAGATACGCAGTATTTT. It yields the protein CASSLGRGRGLADTDTQYF.

The rearrangement links TRBV27 to TRBJ2-1, with D possibly being TRBD1 (5 bases). The V and J ends lost 5 bases and 3 bases respectively, with 14 bases between them. In germline, CDR1 is MNHEY, CDR2 SMNVEV (reference sequence). The CDR3 is 15 residues long. CDR3 residues: CASSTTATGYNEQFF. The CDR3 DNA sequence: TGTGCCAGCAGTACGACAGCGACCGGCTACAATGAGCAGTTCTTC.

Regarding this clonotype: One end of the junction varies from germline; a read error may be responsible. The chain uses TRBV12-3 or TRBV12-4 and TRBJ2-1; weak D call: TRBD2 (7 bases). The CDR3 contains 18 residues. In nucleotides, the CDR3 is TGTGCCGGCAGTTTCCGGGAGAGCGGGACACCACCACACAATGAGCAGTTCTTC. Its translation is CAGSFRESGTPPHNEQFF.

The J gene is TRBJ2-2, the V gene TRBV5-1; either TRBD1 or TRBD2 may fit D (6 bases each). This CDR3 has 14 residues. Germline V gene data show CDR1 as SGHRS and CDR2 as YFSETQ. Deletions cut 7 bases from V and 1 base from J, with 11 bases between. The CDR3 region is CASEGGLNTGELFF. CDR3 DNA sequence: TGCGCCAGCGAGGGGGGCTTGAACACCGGGGAGCTGTTTTTT.

This clonotype was observed a handful of times. The V call is TRBV7-3, the J call TRBJ2-3; 9 nucleotides align to TRBD1. From germline, CDR1 is SGHTA and CDR2 FQGTGA. This CDR3 is 19 amino acids long. J lost 5 bases, V lost 4 bases, and 19 bases had no gene match. CDR3 in amino acids: CASSSAGSPRGQGQDTQYF. The CDR3 coding sequence is TGTGCCAGCAGCTCCGCGGGTTCTCCCAGGGGACAGGGCCAAGATACGCAGTATTTT.

This clonotype was observed a handful of times. The chain carries TRBV20-1 and TRBJ1-3; D is ambiguous. This CDR3 has 15 residues. Trimming pared 6 bases from V and 2 bases from J, leaving 17 bases between. Germline CDR1 is DFQATT and CDR2 is SNEGSKA (reference sequence). In nucleotides, the CDR3 is TGCAGTGCGGCCTCCCGGGCAGTCGCTGGAAACACCATATATTTT. Amino acids: CSAASRAVAGNTIYF.